This entry features one T cell receptor (beta chain) sequence. The CDR3 consists of 16 residues. Trimming cost V 4 bases and J 5 bases, with 20 bases left between them. Using a J-beta primer mix together with a sample-barcoded 5' primer, a second PCR was run for roughly 6 to 12 cycles. MiXCR was run by TCRdb on the 5' RACE reads, yielding one entry per CDR3 protein. The top ten clones hold 25% to 30% of a sample with roughly 860,000 distinct CDR3 sequences, 55% to 65% of them seen once. The data were obtained in a study of blood T cells in healthy people across ages. The people who gave samples were healthy Caucasians from Russia, aged roughly 6 to 100.

Specimen: blood. The J gene is TRBJ2-5, the V gene TRBV12-3 or TRBV12-4; possibly TRBD2 for D (5 bases). This TCR came from a man aged 30-40 years in good health. The CDR3 reads CASSSLGPSGGETQYF. The DNA of the CDR3 is TGTGCCAGCAGTTCCCTCGGCCCTAGTGGCGGGGAGACCCAGTACTTC.